The 21 T cell receptor beta chains below were found in one sample sequenced in a study of chemoradiotherapy in HPV16-positive cancers. Method: immunoSEQ multiplex PCR; TCRdb's copy keeps in-frame clones and lacks some. The sample consists of just over 15,000 clones, around 77% of them appearing once. This sample was gathered from a patient who underwent chemoradiotherapy. Source of these receptors: a human donor with HPV-associated anogenital cancer.

The J gene is TRBJ1-2, the V gene TRBV19, with D possibly matching TRBD1 (6 bases). The germline V gene has CDR1 LNHDA and CDR2 SQIVND (reference sequence). The V gene lost 8 bases and the J gene lost 7 bases, with 17 bases spanning the gap. This CDR3 has 13 residues. In DNA, the CDR3 is TGTGCCAGTGAGCGTGGGACATCTAGTGGCTACACCTTC. This gives the protein CASERGTSSGYTF.

The rearrangement links TRBV5-1 to TRBJ1-1, with D uncertain. V lost 5 bases and J 6 bases, leaving 5 bases between the germline ends. Germline lookup yields CDR1 SGHRS and CDR2 YFSETQ. This CDR3 region has 10 residues. CDR3 DNA sequence: TGCGCCAGCAGAGCTCCTGAAGCTTTCTTT. It encodes CASRAPEAFF.

J is TRBJ1-3 and V is TRBV5-4; D is unresolved. The V end was cut by 5 bases, the J end by 0 bases, with 15 bases between. CDR1 and CDR2 (germline): SGHNT, YYREEE (reference sequence). The CDR3 sequence is 16 residues long. Written as DNA, the CDR3 is TGTGCCAGCAGTCCGAGCTCCAACCCCTCTGGAAACACCATATATTTT. Translation: CASSPSSNPSGNTIYF.

The chain is built from TRBV10-2 and TRBJ1-1; D call uncertain. Trimming removed 9 bases at V and 3 bases at J, with 14 bases between. This CDR3 spans 13 amino acids. Germline V gene data show CDR1 as WSHSY and CDR2 as SAAADI. The CDR3 DNA reads TGCGCCAGTCGAGGCGAGGAAGACACTGAAGCTTTCTTT. Translation gives CASRGEEDTEAFF.

The chain combines TRBV6-5 with TRBJ1-4; 9 bases fit TRBD1. The CDR3 has 15 amino acids. The J segment lost 7 bases and the V segment lost 0 bases, leaving 3 bases of the junction unmatched. Looked up from germline, CDR1 is MNHEY and CDR2 is SVGAGI. CDR3: CASSYSTGGGEKLFF. The CDR3 bases are TGTGCCAGCAGTTACTCGACAGGGGGGGGTGAAAAACTGTTTTTT.

The chain carries TRBV5-4 and TRBJ2-7; D may be TRBD2 (5 bases). Germline assignment: CDR1 SGHNT and CDR2 YYREEE (reference sequence). The CDR3 spans 13 residues. V dropped 5 bases and J dropped 4 bases, with 13 bases sitting between them. The CDR3: CASRRDGPYEQYF. DNA of the CDR3: TGTGCCAGCAGACGGGATGGGCCATACGAGCAGTACTTC. Using reference TRBV5-4 and TRBJ2-7 for the parts outside the CDR3, the full variable domain is ETGVTQSPTHLIKTRGQQVTLRCSSQSGHNTVSWYQQALGQGPQFIFQYYREEENGRGNFPPRFSGLQFPNYSSELNVNALELDDSALYLCASRRDGPYEQYFGPGTRLTVT.

As DNA, the CDR3 is TGTGCCAGCAGTTACGGAACCCATGGAGGCTACACCTTC. Protein product: CASSYGTHGGYTF. J is TRBJ1-2 and V is TRBV6-5; D remains unclear. V was clipped by 2 bases and J by 8 bases, with 12 bases between them. The CDR3 has 13 amino acids. Germline V gene lookup returns CDR1 MNHEY and CDR2 SVGAGI.

J is TRBJ1-4 and V is TRBV6-1, with D possibly being TRBD1 (6 bases). The V and J ends lost 6 bases and 4 bases respectively, with 9 bases between them. The CDR3 spans 13 residues. Germline CDR1 reads MNHNS; CDR2 reads SASEGT. The CDR3 protein is CASRGQNNEKLFF. CDR3 sequence (DNA): TGTGCCAGCAGAGGACAGAATAATGAAAAACTGTTTTTT.

The genes are TRBV5-4 and TRBJ1-2, with TRBD1 as a possible D gene (5 bases). Trimming shortened V by 0 bases and J by 4 bases, and 19 bases separated the two germline ends. The CDR3 covers 17 residues. Germline CDR1 SGHNT, CDR2 YYREEE (reference sequence). The DNA for the CDR3 is TGTGCCAGCAGCTTGGAGGGAGCGGGACGGCAACTCTATGGCTACACCTTC. It codes for CASSLEGAGRQLYGYTF. Full variable domain (missing parts from reference TRBV5-4 and TRBJ1-2): ETGVTQSPTHLIKTRGQQVTLRCSSQSGHNTVSWYQQALGQGPQFIFQYYREEENGRGNFPPRFSGLQFPNYSSELNVNALELDDSALYLCASSLEGAGRQLYGYTFGSGTRLTVV.

The table lists this clone with a count of one. The J gene is TRBJ1-3, the V gene TRBV2; unclear D gene. The germline gives CDR1 SNHLY, CDR2 FYNNEI. V lost 5 bases and J 7 bases, leaving 9 bases between the germline ends. There are 12 residues in the CDR3. In nucleotides, the CDR3 is TGTGCCAGCAGTATCGAGCGGAACACCATATATTTT. It codes for CASSIERNTIYF.

This chain uses TRBV7-2 with TRBJ2-7; the D gene is possibly TRBD1 (5 bases). The CDR3 length is 12 residues. V lost 5 bases and J lost 7, with 12 bases in between. Per germline, CDR1 SGHTA and CDR2 FQGNSA. The CDR3 sequence is CASSPRRQEQYF. The CDR3 region has the DNA TGTGCCAGCAGCCCACGAAGACAGGAGCAGTACTTC.

A few counts support this clone. The chain employs TRBV5-6 and TRBJ1-1; 7 bases line up with TRBD1. This CDR3 spans 16 amino acids. Trimming cost V 5 bases and J 0 bases; bases outside gene matches: 10. Looked up from germline, CDR1 is SGHDT and CDR2 is YYEEEE. CDR3 protein: CASSSYRTGLNTEAFF. The CDR3 coding sequence is TGTGCCAGCAGTTCCTACAGGACAGGCCTGAACACTGAAGCTTTCTTT.

In its sample, this clone is medium-sized. This CDR3 is CASSLGELFF. CDR3 nucleotide sequence: TGTGCCAGCAGCCTGGGGGAGCTGTTTTTT. This chain links TRBV7-9 with TRBJ2-2; the D is unclear. Germline assignment: CDR1 SEHNR and CDR2 FQNEAQ (reference sequence). This CDR3 region has 10 residues. V lost 5 bases and J lost 8, with 3 bases in between.

The chain uses TRBV30 and TRBJ1-2; the D is unclear. The CDR3 loop spans 12 amino acids. Germline CDR1 and CDR2: GTSNPN and SVGIG (reference sequence). Trimming removed 0 bases from V and 4 bases from J, with 6 bases in between. The CDR3 DNA is TGTGCCTGGAGTGTTGCCAGCTATGGCTACACCTTC. Residues: CAWSVASYGYTF.

The chain links TRBV9 to TRBJ2-1, with 13 bases matching TRBD2. The V segment lost 0 bases and the J segment 7 bases; nucleotides outside the gene matches: 4. CDR1 and CDR2 (germline): SGDLS, YYNGEE. The CDR3 consists of 16 residues. This CDR3 is CASSVAGTSGMNEQFF. Here the CDR3 DNA reads TGTGCCAGCAGCGTAGCCGGGACTAGCGGGATGAATGAGCAGTTCTTC.

The gene calls are TRBV9 and TRBJ1-5; the D is unclear. The CDR3 extends over 13 amino acids. V was trimmed by 4 bases and J by 6 bases, leaving 11 bases between them. CDR1 and CDR2 from the germline V gene are SGDLS and YYNGEE. For the CDR3, the DNA is TGTGCCAGCAGCTTAGGCTATTCTCAGCCCCAGCATTTT. Its translation is CASSLGYSQPQHF.

This clone was seen once. The V and J genes are TRBV9 and TRBJ1-3; D gene ambiguous. Germline assignment: CDR1 SGDLS and CDR2 YYNGEE. This CDR3 has 15 residues. V was trimmed by 1 base and J by 7 bases, leaving 15 bases between them. CDR3 coding DNA: TGTGCCAGCAGCGTATCTGGCCAGTTTTCTAACACCATATATTTT. Translation gives CASSVSGQFSNTIYF. Variable domain in full (rest from reference TRBV9 and TRBJ1-3): DSGVTQTPKHLITATGQRVTLRCSPRSGDLSVYWYQQSLDQGLQFLIQYYNGEERAKGNILERFSAQQFPDLHSELNLSSLELGDSALYFCASSVSGQFSNTIYFGEGSWLTVV.

The chain employs TRBV25-1 and TRBJ1-2; a weak D match, TRBD1 (6 bases). This CDR3 contains 14 residues. The germline gives CDR1 MGHDK, CDR2 SYGVNS. Trimming took 1 base from V and 4 from J, leaving 10 bases between them. The CDR3 DNA sequence: TGTGCCAGCAGTGAATCCTCGGACAGCTATGGCTACACCTTC. It encodes CASSESSDSYGYTF.

This chain connects TRBV9 to TRBJ2-7, with D perhaps matching TRBD2 (6 bases). The CDR3 consists of 15 residues. Germline V CDR1 and CDR2: SGDLS, YYNGEE. The V end was cut by 2 bases, the J end by 2 bases, with 14 bases between. This CDR3 is CASSVRSGEAYEQYF. The DNA for the CDR3 is TGTGCCAGCAGCGTTCGGTCGGGAGAAGCCTACGAGCAGTACTTC.

The rearrangement uses TRBV9 and TRBJ1-2; 7 positions match TRBD1. The CDR3 length is 16 residues. The V segment lost 5 bases and the J segment 0 bases; nucleotides outside the gene matches: 10. CDR1 and CDR2 from the germline V gene are SGDLS and YYNGEE. The CDR3 loop reads CASRQTGTAANYGYTF. CDR3 bases: TGTGCCAGCAGACAAACCGGGACAGCGGCTAACTATGGCTACACCTTC.

The CDR3 DNA is TGTGCCTGGAGTGTACCCGCAGATACGCAGTATTTT. It is translated as CAWSVPADTQYF. The V gene is TRBV30, the J gene TRBJ2-3; no clear D gene. Germline values: CDR1 GTSNPN, CDR2 SVGIG (reference sequence). The CDR3 runs 12 residues. Trimming cost V 0 bases and J 4 bases, with 5 bases left between them. The full variable domain, completed using reference TRBV30 and TRBJ2-3, is SQTIHQWPATLVQPVGSPLSLECTVEGTSNPNLYWYRQAAGRGLQLLFYSVGIGQISSEVPQNLSASRPQDRQFILSSKKLLLSDSGFYLCAWSVPADTQYFGPGTRLTVL.